This T cell receptor beta chain is from a study of blood T cells in healthy people across ages. General study points: The study could not conclusively compare naive and antigen-experienced cells, given its unsorted PBMCs.

As regards this clonotype: The antigen is unknown.

The V gene lost 1 base and the J gene lost 7 bases, with 11 bases spanning the gap. This CDR3 is built from 15 residues. Germline V CDR1 and CDR2: LGHNA, YSLEER. The use of a sample-barcoded 5' primer and a J-beta primer mix characterized a second PCR of 7 to 11 cycles. TCRdb reprocessed the 5' RACE reads via MiXCR and lists one record per CDR3 protein. The repertoire has around 710,000 distinct CDR3 sequences, around 46% of them found once; the top ten carry around a fifth. Sequenced: blood. The chain uses TRBV4-3 and TRBJ1-6, with D perhaps matching TRBD1 (6 bases). The clonotype was recovered from a woman aged 60-75 years in good health. In DNA form, the CDR3 reads TGCGCCAGCAGCCAAGCCAGGACAGTCAATTCACCCCTCCACTTT. Protein product: CASSQARTVNSPLHF.